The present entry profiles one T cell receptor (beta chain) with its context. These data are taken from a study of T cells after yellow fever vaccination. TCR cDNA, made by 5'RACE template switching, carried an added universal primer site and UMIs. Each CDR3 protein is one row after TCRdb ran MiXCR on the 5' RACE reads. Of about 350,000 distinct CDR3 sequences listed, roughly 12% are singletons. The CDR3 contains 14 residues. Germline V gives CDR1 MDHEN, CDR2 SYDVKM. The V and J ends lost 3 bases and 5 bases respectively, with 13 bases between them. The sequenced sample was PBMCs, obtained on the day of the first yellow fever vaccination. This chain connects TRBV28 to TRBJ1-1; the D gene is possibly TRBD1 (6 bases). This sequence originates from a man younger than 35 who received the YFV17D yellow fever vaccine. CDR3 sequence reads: CASSFRDTRTEAFF. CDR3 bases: TGTGCCAGCAGTTTTAGGGACACGAGAACTGAAGCTTTCTTT.